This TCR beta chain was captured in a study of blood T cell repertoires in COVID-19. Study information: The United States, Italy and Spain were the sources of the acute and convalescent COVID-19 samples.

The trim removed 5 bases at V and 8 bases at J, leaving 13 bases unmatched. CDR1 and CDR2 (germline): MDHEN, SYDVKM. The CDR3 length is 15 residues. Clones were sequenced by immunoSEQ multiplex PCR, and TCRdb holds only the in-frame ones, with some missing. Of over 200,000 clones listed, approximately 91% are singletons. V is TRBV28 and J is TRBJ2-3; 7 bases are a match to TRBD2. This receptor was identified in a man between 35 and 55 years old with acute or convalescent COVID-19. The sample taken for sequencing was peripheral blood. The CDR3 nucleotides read TGTGCCAGCAGTCCTCGGGGGGTGCGCTCAGCTACGCAGTATTTT. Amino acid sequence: CASSPRGVRSATQYF.